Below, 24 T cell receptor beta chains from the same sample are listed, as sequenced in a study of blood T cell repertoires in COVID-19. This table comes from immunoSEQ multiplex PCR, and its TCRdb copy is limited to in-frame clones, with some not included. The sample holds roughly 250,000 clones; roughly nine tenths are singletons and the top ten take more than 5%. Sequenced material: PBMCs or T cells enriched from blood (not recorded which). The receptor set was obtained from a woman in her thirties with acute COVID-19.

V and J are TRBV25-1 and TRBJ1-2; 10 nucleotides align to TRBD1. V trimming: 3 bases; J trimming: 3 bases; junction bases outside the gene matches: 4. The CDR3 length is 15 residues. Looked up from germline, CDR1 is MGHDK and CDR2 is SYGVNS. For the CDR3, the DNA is TGTGCCAGCAGTGACCCGGGACAGGGGTACTATGGCTACACCTTC. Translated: CASSDPGQGYYGYTF.

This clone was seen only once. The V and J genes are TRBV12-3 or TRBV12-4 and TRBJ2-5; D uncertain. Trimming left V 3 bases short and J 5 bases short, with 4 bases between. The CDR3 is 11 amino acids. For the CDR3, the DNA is TGTGCCAGCAGTTTCCGGGAGACCCAGTACTTC. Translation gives CASSFRETQYF.

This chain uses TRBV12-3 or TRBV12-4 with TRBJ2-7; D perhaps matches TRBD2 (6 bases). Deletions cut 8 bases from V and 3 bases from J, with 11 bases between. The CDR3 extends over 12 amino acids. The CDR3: CASAREDYEQYF. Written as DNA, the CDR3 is TGTGCCAGCGCCAGGGAGGACTACGAGCAGTACTTC.

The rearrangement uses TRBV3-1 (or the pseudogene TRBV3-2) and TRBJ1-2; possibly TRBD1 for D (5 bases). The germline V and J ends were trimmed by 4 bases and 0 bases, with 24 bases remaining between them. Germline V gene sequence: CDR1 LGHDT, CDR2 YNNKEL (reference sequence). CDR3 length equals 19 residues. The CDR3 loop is CASSPETITRDSANYGYTF. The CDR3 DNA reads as TGTGCCAGCAGCCCCGAAACTATTACCCGGGACTCCGCTAACTATGGCTACACCTTC.

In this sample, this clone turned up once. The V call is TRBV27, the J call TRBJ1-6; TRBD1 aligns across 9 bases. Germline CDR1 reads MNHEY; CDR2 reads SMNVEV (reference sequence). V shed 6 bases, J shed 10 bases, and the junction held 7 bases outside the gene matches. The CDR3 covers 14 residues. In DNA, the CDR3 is TGTGCCAGCAGGAACAGGGGGCTGGGCTCACCCCTCCACTTT. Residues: CASRNRGLGSPLHF.

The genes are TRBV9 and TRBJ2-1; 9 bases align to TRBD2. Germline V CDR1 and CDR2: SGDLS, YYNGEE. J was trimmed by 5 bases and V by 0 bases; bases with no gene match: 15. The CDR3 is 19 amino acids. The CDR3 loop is CASSVVPLWASGIHNEQFF. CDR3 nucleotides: TGTGCCAGCAGCGTAGTACCCCTTTGGGCTAGCGGGATTCACAATGAGCAGTTCTTC.

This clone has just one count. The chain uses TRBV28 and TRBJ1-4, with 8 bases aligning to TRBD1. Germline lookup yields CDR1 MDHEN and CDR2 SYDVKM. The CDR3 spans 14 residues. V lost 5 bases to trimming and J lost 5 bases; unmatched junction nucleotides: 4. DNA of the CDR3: TGTGCCAGCAGTCCAACAGGGGGAAATGAAAAACTGTTTTTT. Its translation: CASSPTGGNEKLFF.

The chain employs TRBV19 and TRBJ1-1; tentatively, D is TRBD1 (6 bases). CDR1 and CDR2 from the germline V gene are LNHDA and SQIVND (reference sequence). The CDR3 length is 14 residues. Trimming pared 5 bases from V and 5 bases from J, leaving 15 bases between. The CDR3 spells CASSADTGNTEAFF. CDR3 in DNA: TGTGCCAGTAGTGCTGATACAGGGAATACTGAAGCTTTCTTT.

CDR3 residues: CASSPLPDTGLQSGNTIYF. For the CDR3, the DNA is TGTGCCAGCTCACCCCTCCCCGACACCGGACTACAATCTGGAAACACCATATATTTT. The chain recombines TRBV18 with TRBJ1-3; D is ambiguous. The CDR3 spans 19 residues. V was trimmed by 3 bases and J by 1 base, leaving 22 bases between them. Germline CDR1 is KGHSH and CDR2 is LQKENI.

This CDR3 is CASSQRTSGNTIYF. The DNA for the CDR3 is TGTGCCAGCAGCCAAAGGACATCTGGAAACACCATATATTTT. The rearrangement joins TRBV5-8 to TRBJ1-3, with TRBD1 as a possible D gene (5 bases). The V and J ends lost 4 bases and 1 base respectively, with 9 bases between them. Germline values: CDR1 SGHTS, CDR2 YDEGEE. The CDR3 totals 14 residues.

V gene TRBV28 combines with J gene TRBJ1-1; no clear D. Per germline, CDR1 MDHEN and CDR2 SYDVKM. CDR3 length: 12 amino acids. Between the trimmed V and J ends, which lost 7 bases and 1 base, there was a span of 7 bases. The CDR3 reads CASTFPNTEAFF. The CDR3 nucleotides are TGTGCCAGCACCTTCCCGAACACTGAAGCTTTCTTT.

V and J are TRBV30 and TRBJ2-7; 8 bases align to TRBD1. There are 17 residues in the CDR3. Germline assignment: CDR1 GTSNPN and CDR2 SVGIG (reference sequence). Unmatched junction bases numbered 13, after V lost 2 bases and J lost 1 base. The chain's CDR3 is CAWSTPRARDRSYEQYF. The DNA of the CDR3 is TGTGCCTGGAGTACCCCTAGGGCCCGGGACAGGTCCTACGAGCAGTACTTC.

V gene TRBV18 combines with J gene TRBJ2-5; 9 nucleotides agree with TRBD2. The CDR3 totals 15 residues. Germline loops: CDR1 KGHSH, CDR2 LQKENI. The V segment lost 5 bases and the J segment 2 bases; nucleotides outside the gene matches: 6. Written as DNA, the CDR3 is TGTGCCAGCTCATTTAGCGGGGGCTTGCAAGAGACCCAGTACTTC. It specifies CASSFSGGLQETQYF.

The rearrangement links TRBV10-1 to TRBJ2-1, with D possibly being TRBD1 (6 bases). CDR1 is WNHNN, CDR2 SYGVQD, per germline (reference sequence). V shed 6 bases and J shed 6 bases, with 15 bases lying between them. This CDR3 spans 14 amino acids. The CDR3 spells CASSRDNRANEQFF. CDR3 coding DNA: TGCGCCAGCAGCCGGGACAACAGGGCCAATGAGCAGTTCTTC.

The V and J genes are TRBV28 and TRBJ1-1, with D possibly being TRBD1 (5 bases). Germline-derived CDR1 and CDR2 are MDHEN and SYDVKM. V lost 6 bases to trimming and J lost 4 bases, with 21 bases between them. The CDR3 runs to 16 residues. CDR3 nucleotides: TGTGCCAGCAGGACGTTTGGAGGGGCGGGGAGCACTGAAGCTTTCTTT. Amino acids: CASRTFGGAGSTEAFF. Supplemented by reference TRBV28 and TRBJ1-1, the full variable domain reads DVKVTQSSRYLVKRTGEKVFLECVQDMDHENMFWYRQDPGLGLRLIYFSYDVKMKEKGDIPEGYSVSREKKERFSLILESASTNQTSMYLCASRTFGGAGSTEAFFGQGTRLTVV.

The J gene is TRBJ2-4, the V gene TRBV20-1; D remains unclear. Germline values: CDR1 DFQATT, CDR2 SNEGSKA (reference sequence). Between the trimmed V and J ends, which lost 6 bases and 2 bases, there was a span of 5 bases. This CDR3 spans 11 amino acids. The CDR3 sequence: CSARPKNIQYF. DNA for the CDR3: TGCAGTGCGAGGCCCAAAAACATTCAGTACTTC.

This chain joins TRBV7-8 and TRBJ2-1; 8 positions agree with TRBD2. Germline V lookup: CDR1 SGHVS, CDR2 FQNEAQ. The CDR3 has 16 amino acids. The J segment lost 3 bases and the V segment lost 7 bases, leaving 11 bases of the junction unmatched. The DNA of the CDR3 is TGTGCCAGCACCACGGCGGGACTAGAGGTCTACAATGAGCAGTTCTTC. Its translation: CASTTAGLEVYNEQFF.

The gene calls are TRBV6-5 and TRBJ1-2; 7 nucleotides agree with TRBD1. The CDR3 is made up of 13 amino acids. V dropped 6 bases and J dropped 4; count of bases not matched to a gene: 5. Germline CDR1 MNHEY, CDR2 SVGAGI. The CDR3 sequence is CASSRDRVYGYTF. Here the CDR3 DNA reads TGTGCCAGCAGCCGGGACAGAGTCTATGGCTACACCTTC.

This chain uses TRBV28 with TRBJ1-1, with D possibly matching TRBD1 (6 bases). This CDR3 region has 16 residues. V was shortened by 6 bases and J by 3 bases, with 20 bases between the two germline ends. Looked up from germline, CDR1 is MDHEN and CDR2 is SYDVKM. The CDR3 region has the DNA TGTGCCAGCAGCAGACCGACCCAAGGACAGCACACTGAAGCTTTCTTT. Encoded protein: CASSRPTQGQHTEAFF.

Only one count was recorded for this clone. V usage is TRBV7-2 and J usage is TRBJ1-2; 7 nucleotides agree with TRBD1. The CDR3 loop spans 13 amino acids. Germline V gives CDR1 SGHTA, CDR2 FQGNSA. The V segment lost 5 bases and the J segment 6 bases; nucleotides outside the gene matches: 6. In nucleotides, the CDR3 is TGTGCCAGCAGCCCGCTACAGGGGAATGGCTACACCTTC. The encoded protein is CASSPLQGNGYTF.

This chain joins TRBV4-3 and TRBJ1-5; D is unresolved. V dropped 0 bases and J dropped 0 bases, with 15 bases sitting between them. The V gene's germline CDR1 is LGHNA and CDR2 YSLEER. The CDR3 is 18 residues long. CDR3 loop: CASSQDVRRSHSNQPQHF. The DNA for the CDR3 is TGCGCCAGCAGCCAAGATGTTCGTCGGTCTCATAGCAATCAGCCCCAGCATTTT.

CDR3 residues: CASSPRPGKEKLFF. The CDR3 bases are TGTGCCAGCAGTCCTAGACCCGGAAAAGAAAAACTGTTTTTT. V is TRBV28 and J is TRBJ1-4, with D unclear. This CDR3 spans 14 amino acids. V lost 5 bases and J 8 bases, leaving 15 bases between the germline ends. The germline gives CDR1 MDHEN, CDR2 SYDVKM.

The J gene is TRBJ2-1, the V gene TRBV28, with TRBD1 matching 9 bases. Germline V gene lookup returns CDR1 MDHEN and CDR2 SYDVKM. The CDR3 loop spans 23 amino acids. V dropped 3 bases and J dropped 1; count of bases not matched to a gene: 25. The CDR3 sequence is CASSLGYVGNRQGGDRSYNEQFF. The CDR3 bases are TGTGCCAGCAGTTTGGGCTATGTTGGGAATAGACAGGGGGGGGATAGGTCCTACAATGAGCAGTTCTTC.

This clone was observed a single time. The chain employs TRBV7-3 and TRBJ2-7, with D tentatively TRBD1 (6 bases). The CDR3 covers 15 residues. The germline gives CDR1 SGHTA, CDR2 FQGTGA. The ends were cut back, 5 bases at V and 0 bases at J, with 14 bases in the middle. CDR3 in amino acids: CASSPSGTHSYEQYF. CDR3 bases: TGTGCCAGCAGCCCCTCCGGGACACACTCCTACGAGCAGTACTTC.